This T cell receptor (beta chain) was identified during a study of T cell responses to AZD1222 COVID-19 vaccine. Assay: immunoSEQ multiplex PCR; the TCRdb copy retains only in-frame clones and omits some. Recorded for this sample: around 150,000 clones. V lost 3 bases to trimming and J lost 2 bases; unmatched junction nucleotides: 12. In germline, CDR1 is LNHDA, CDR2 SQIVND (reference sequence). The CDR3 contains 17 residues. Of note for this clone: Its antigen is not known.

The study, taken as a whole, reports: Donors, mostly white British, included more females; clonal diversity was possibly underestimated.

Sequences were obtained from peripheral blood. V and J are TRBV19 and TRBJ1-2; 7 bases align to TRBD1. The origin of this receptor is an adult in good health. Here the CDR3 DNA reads TGTGCCAGTAGTATTGTTAACAGGGGCTACTCAAACTATGGCTACACCTTC. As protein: CASSIVNRGYSNYGYTF.